This passage covers 29 T cell receptor beta chains from one sample sequenced in a study of OX40 agonist ivuxolimab in advanced cancers. Here immunoSEQ multiplex PCR was the method, and the copy in TCRdb shows in-frame clones only, minus some. The sample consists of around 44,000 clones, 86% of them appearing once. This specimen consisted of CD4+ or CD8+ T cells sorted from blood, obtained in a trial of the OX40 agonist ivuxolimab. Receptor source: an adult with an advanced solid tumor such as melanoma, head and neck, liver or kidney cancer.

In this sample, this clone turned up once. The rearrangement links TRBV11-1 to TRBJ2-7; a weak D match, TRBD1 (6 bases). The V end was cut by 2 bases, the J end by 2 bases, with 13 bases between. CDR1 and CDR2 (germline): SGHAT, FQDESV (reference sequence). This CDR3 is 15 amino acids long. As DNA, the CDR3 is TGTGCCAGCAGCTTAACGTGGGGGCCGACCTACGAGCAGTACTTC. Protein: CASSLTWGPTYEQYF.

The CDR3, as DNA: TGTGCCATCAGTGAGTTACCGACCTACATTGAAGCTTTCTTT. Translation gives CAISELPTYIEAFF. The V and J genes are TRBV10-3 and TRBJ1-1, with D hard to call. The CDR3 spans 14 residues. Germline V gene lookup returns CDR1 ENHRY and CDR2 SYGVKD. V gave up 1 base and J gave up 7 bases, with 13 bases separating them.

The V gene is TRBV27, the J gene TRBJ1-5; TRBD1 might be the D (6 bases). The germline V and J ends were trimmed by 8 bases and 7 bases, with 18 bases remaining between them. Germline V gives CDR1 MNHEY, CDR2 SMNVEV (reference sequence). The CDR3 loop spans 14 amino acids. CDR3 region: CASGWGGAGQPQHF. DNA for the CDR3: TGTGCCAGCGGTTGGGGGGGCGCTGGACAGCCCCAGCATTTT.

The V gene is TRBV12-5, the J gene TRBJ2-2; 7 bases are shared with TRBD1. With V trimmed by 5 bases and J by 6 bases, 6 bases remained unmatched. This CDR3 comprises 14 residues. The V gene's germline CDR1 is LGHNT and CDR2 FRNRAP. The CDR3 nucleotides read TGTGCTAGTGGTCCATCAGGGGGTTCCGGGGAGCTGTTTTTT. Its translation is CASGPSGGSGELFF.

The chain couples TRBV5-1 to TRBJ2-5; tentative D call: TRBD1 (5 bases). V was clipped by 0 bases and J by 5 bases, with 17 bases between them. The CDR3 is made up of 16 amino acids. Germline lookup yields CDR1 SGHRS and CDR2 YFSETQ. The CDR3: CASSLALQPAGETQYF. As DNA, the CDR3 is TGCGCCAGCAGCTTGGCCCTCCAACCAGCAGGGGAGACCCAGTACTTC.

The CDR3 is CASSDSASSYEQYF. The CDR3 coding sequence is TGTGCCAGCAGTGACTCGGCGAGCTCCTACGAGCAGTACTTC. The rearrangement links TRBV6-4 to TRBJ2-7; D is undetermined. Germline V gene lookup returns CDR1 MRHNA and CDR2 SNTAGT. V lost 0 bases to trimming and J lost 0 bases, with 6 bases between them. The CDR3 loop spans 14 amino acids.

This rearrangement joins TRBV5-4 to TRBJ2-3, with 8 bases identical to TRBD2. Trimming at V came to 4 bases and at J to 2 bases, leaving 9 bases not matched to a gene. The CDR3 spans 16 residues. Germline V gives CDR1 SGHNT, CDR2 YYREEE (reference sequence). The CDR3, as DNA: TGTGCCAGCAGCCCGGCGGGGGGCCCCCCCACAGATACGCAGTATTTT. Protein: CASSPAGGPPTDTQYF.

By proportion, this clone is large. The gene calls are TRBV2 and TRBJ2-1; TRBD1 or TRBD2 may be the D gene (5 bases each). The CDR3 has 16 residues. V was clipped by 3 bases and J by 3 bases, with 15 bases between them. The V gene's germline CDR1 is SNHLY and CDR2 FYNNEI. The CDR3 loop is CASSDEGSRDYNEQFF. In DNA, the CDR3 is TGTGCCAGCAGTGATGAGGGGTCCCGCGACTACAATGAGCAGTTCTTC.

This chain uses TRBV4-1 with TRBJ2-5; D is undetermined. The last part of the DNA fits TRBJ2-7 better; the J call may be wrong. The CDR3 covers 14 residues. The germline V gene encodes CDR1 MGHRA and CDR2 YSYEKL. The CDR3 is CASSQGQDLHEQYF. CDR3 DNA sequence: TGCGCCAGCAGCCAAGGTCAAGACCTGCACGAGCAGTACTTC.

This chain links TRBV25-1 with TRBJ2-3; 7 positions agree with TRBD2. The CDR3 runs to 17 residues. Germline V gene sequence: CDR1 MGHDK, CDR2 SYGVNS. V shed 2 bases and J 2 bases; nucleotides not matched to a gene: 10. CDR3 loop: CASSEREGRAPTDTQYF. The CDR3, as DNA: TGTGCCAGCAGTGAAAGGGAGGGCAGGGCCCCCACAGATACGCAGTATTTT. The full variable domain, rest sourced from reference TRBV25-1 and TRBJ2-3, is EADIYQTPRYLVIGTGKKITLECSQTMGHDKMYWYQQDPGMELHLIHYSYGVNSTEKGDLSSESTVSRIRTEHFPLTLESARPSHTSQYLCASSEREGRAPTDTQYFGPGTRLTVL.

The rearrangement uses TRBV2 and TRBJ1-4; tentatively, D is TRBD1 (5 bases). V was cut by 6 bases and J by 4 bases, with 15 bases left in between. The CDR3 runs 15 residues. The germline CDR1 and CDR2 sequences are SNHLY and FYNNEI. The CDR3 DNA sequence: TGTGCCAGCAGGGCTCTGACAGCCTTTAATGAAAAACTGTTTTTT. Amino acids: CASRALTAFNEKLFF.

V usage is TRBV7-6 and J usage is TRBJ2-7; D might be TRBD1 (6 bases). CDR1 SGHVS and CDR2 FNYEAQ come from the germline V gene. The CDR3 is made up of 13 amino acids. The V end lost 3 bases, the J end lost 4 bases, and 10 bases lay between the germline ends. Here the CDR3 reads CASSFRRGYEQYF. The DNA for the CDR3 is TGTGCCAGCAGCTTTCGTAGGGGGTACGAGCAGTACTTC.

The genes are TRBV9 and TRBJ1-1; D is perhaps TRBD1 (6 bases). The V and J ends lost 3 bases and 2 bases respectively, with 17 bases between them. This CDR3 region has 16 residues. The germline CDR1 and CDR2 sequences are SGDLS and YYNGEE. The CDR3 here is CASSAPPGGANTEAFF. In DNA, the CDR3 is TGTGCCAGCAGCGCCCCACCCGGGGGGGCAAACACTGAAGCTTTCTTT.

This clone was observed a handful of times. The V and J genes are TRBV6-5 and TRBJ1-4; D ambiguous. Germline lookup yields CDR1 MNHEY and CDR2 SVGAGI. Trimming pared 3 bases from V and 8 bases from J, leaving 13 bases between. This CDR3 is built from 14 residues. The CDR3 protein is CASSYGTGGEKLFF. The CDR3, as DNA: TGTGCCAGCAGTTATGGAACGGGCGGGGAAAAACTGTTTTTT.

The CDR3 region is CATSRVAWGGPDTQYF. CDR3 nucleotide sequence: TGTGCCACCAGCAGAGTTGCGTGGGGGGGGCCAGATACGCAGTATTTT. The V call is TRBV15, the J call TRBJ2-3; D is perhaps TRBD2 (7 bases). V shed 1 base and J shed 4 bases, with 15 bases lying between them. The CDR3 is made up of 16 amino acids. Germline loops: CDR1 LNHNV, CDR2 YYDKDF (reference sequence).

The chain couples TRBV5-6 to TRBJ2-7, with 7 nucleotides matching TRBD1. This CDR3 has 16 amino acids. The V segment lost 3 bases and the J segment 0 bases; nucleotides outside the gene matches: 9. Germline CDR1 is SGHDT and CDR2 is YYEEEE. The DNA for the CDR3 is TGTGCCAGCAGCTCATACCCGGGACAGCACTCCTACGAGCAGTACTTC. Protein: CASSSYPGQHSYEQYF.

V is TRBV7-8 and J is TRBJ2-5; D call uncertain. The ends were cut back, 2 bases at V and 1 base at J, with 5 bases in the middle. This CDR3 comprises 13 residues. Germline V gives CDR1 SGHVS, CDR2 FQNEAQ. In DNA form, the CDR3 reads TGTGCCAGCAGCTTAAGGTCCCAAGAGACCCAGTACTTC. This encodes CASSLRSQETQYF.

This clone was detected only once. This chain uses TRBV7-9 with TRBJ2-7; no clear D gene. Germline V gives CDR1 SEHNR, CDR2 FQNEAQ (reference sequence). The CDR3 length is 12 residues. With 4 bases removed from V and 5 bases from J, the gap between germline ends came to 9 bases. CDR3 bases: TGTGCCAGCAGCTGGGTCTTAAACGAGCAGTACTTC. Its protein is CASSWVLNEQYF.

The genes are TRBV6-5 and TRBJ2-7; 7 bases are a match to TRBD1. V gave up 0 bases and J gave up 4 bases; unmatched junction bases: 3. This CDR3 region has 14 residues. Germline loops: CDR1 MNHEY, CDR2 SVGAGI. The CDR3 here is CASSYSDRAYEQYF. The CDR3 DNA reads TGTGCCAGCAGTTACTCCGACAGGGCATACGAGCAGTACTTC.

To note about this clone: The conserved final phenylalanine or tryptophan is absent from the CDR3, which likely points to a read error. The chain joins TRBV11-2 to TRBJ1-6; 8 bases map to TRBD1. V trimming: 6 bases; J trimming: 10 bases; junction bases outside the gene matches: 5. Germline V gene lookup returns CDR1 SGHAT and CDR2 FQNNGV. The CDR3 has 13 amino acids. For the CDR3, the DNA is TGTGCCAGCAGGACAGGGGCTTGGTCACCCCTCCACCTT. Protein sequence: CASRTGAWSPLHL.

This clone was seen more than once but under ten times. DNA for the CDR3: TGCGCCAGCAGCCAAGAGGGGGTCGTACAAGGGGGAGAGGGGACAGATACGCAGTATTTT. Translation: CASSQEGVVQGGEGTDTQYF. The V gene is TRBV4-3, the J gene TRBJ2-3, with a possible D match to TRBD1 (6 bases). This CDR3 has 20 amino acids. Germline-derived CDR1 and CDR2 are LGHNA and YSLEER. V lost 0 bases and J lost 3, with 25 bases in between.

The V call is TRBV27, the J call TRBJ1-1, with D hard to call. The V gene lost 5 bases and the J gene lost 0 bases, with 16 bases spanning the gap. CDR3 size: 16 residues. Germline V gene data show CDR1 as MNHEY and CDR2 as SMNVEV (reference sequence). This CDR3 reads CASSPISLRMNTEAFF. The CDR3 coding sequence is TGTGCCAGCAGTCCGATTTCTTTACGCATGAACACTGAAGCTTTCTTT.

J is TRBJ2-3 and V is TRBV9, with D unclear. CDR3 length: 14 amino acids. Trimming took 3 bases from V and 6 from J, leaving 14 bases between them. Germline lookup yields CDR1 SGDLS and CDR2 YYNGEE. In DNA form, the CDR3 reads TGTGCCAGCAGCGGATGGTTCAGCCCGGATACGCAGTATTTT. Translation: CASSGWFSPDTQYF.

This clone occurred a few times. V and J are TRBV7-8 and TRBJ1-1; D not resolved. This CDR3 is built from 13 residues. V was shortened by 1 base and J by 4 bases, with 7 bases between the two germline ends. Germline CDR1 is SGHVS and CDR2 is FQNEAQ. CDR3 bases: TGTGCCAGCAGCTTAGGAAAGAGCACTGAAGCTTTCTTT. Its translation: CASSLGKSTEAFF.

This clone was detected only a few times. This chain links TRBV7-6 with TRBJ2-1; 13 bases map to TRBD2. With V trimmed by 5 bases and J by 0 bases, 10 bases remained unmatched. The CDR3 extends over 19 amino acids. The germline V gene encodes CDR1 SGHVS and CDR2 FNYEAQ. CDR3 sequence (DNA): TGTGCCAGCAGCCGAAGAAGGACTAGCGGGGGAGCCTCCTACAATGAGCAGTTCTTC. This codes for CASSRRRTSGGASYNEQFF.

The genes are TRBV6-6 and TRBJ1-5; D is unresolved. Trimming shortened V by 6 bases and J by 6 bases, and 12 bases separated the two germline ends. The CDR3 sequence is 13 residues long. Germline CDR1 and CDR2: MNHNY and SVGAGI (reference sequence). The CDR3 region has the DNA TGTGCCAGCAGCTATATTCACGCTCAGCCCCAGCATTTT. Protein product: CASSYIHAQPQHF.

The V call is TRBV5-5, the J call TRBJ2-7; possibly TRBD1 or TRBD2 for D (5 bases each). This CDR3 has 15 residues. Trimming stripped 4 bases from V and 0 bases from J, with 14 bases between. CDR1 SGHKS and CDR2 YYEKEE come from the germline V gene (reference sequence). DNA of the CDR3: TGTGCCAGCAGCCCCGGGGACGGAGGCTCCTACGAGCAGTACTTC. It encodes CASSPGDGGSYEQYF.

This sequence joins TRBV19 and TRBJ2-3; the match to TRBD2 covers 9 bases. The J segment lost 7 bases and the V segment lost 4 bases, leaving 6 bases of the junction unmatched. There are 14 residues in the CDR3. The germline CDR1 and CDR2 sequences are LNHDA and SQIVND (reference sequence). The DNA of the CDR3 is TGTGCCAGTAGTACCCCGGGACTAGCAAATACGCAGTATTTT. Encoded protein: CASSTPGLANTQYF.

The V call is TRBV19, the J call TRBJ2-3; TRBD1 aligns across 7 bases. Germline CDR1 reads LNHDA; CDR2 reads SQIVND (reference sequence). V shed 5 bases and J 3 bases; nucleotides not matched to a gene: 8. The CDR3 sequence is 15 residues long. CDR3 coding DNA: TGTGCCAGTAGTCCCCAGGGACAGCCAACAGATACGCAGTATTTT. Amino acid sequence: CASSPQGQPTDTQYF.